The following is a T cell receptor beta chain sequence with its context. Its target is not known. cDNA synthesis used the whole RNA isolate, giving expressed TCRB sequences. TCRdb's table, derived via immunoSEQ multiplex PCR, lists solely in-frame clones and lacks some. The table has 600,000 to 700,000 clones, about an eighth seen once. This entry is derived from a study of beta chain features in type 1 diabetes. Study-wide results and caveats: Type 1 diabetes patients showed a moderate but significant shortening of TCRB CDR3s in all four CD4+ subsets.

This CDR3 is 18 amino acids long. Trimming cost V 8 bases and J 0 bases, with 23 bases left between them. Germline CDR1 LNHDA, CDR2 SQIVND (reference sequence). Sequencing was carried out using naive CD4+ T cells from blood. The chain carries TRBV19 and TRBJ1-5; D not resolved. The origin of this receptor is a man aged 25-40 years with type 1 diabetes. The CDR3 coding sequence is TGTGCCAGTCACCGAAAAGCCTCTACTAAATATAGCAATCAGCCCCAGCATTTT. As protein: CASHRKASTKYSNQPQHF.